The subject of this entry is one T cell receptor beta chain. PCR used 60 Vbeta primers and 13 Jbeta primers. Only in-frame clones appear in the TCRdb table, and some are missing; sequencing was by immunoSEQ multiplex PCR. The sample holds 170,000 or so clones, around three quarters seen once. The data stem from a study of cytomegalovirus exposure and HLA in healthy donors. Looking at the study overall: Early released data comprised 75 million to 100 million unique TCRs from HLA-typed donors.

Germline CDR1 SGHRS, CDR2 YFSETQ. V lost 0 bases and J lost 2, with 8 bases in between. This CDR3 is built from 15 residues. V and J are TRBV5-1 and TRBJ2-2; no clear D. Sequencing used PBMCs. This receptor was identified in a woman aged 45-65 years in good health and CMV-seropositive. In nucleotides, the CDR3 is TGCGCCAGCAGCTTGGGACACCGAAACACCGGGGAGCTGTTTTTT. Protein sequence: CASSLGHRNTGELFF.